The following is a T cell receptor beta chain sequence with its context. Its antigen target is currently unknown. No base qualities exist here, and no much larger clone lies one base off it. This sample was taken from a study of blood T cell repertoires in COVID-19 (dated by TCRdb to 2020 to 2021). Describing the broader study: Samples covering the acute and convalescent phases of COVID-19 were provided by collaborators in the United States, Italy and Spain. The prospective study material was composed of cDNA or gDNA derived from T cells, B-cell-depleted T cells, or PBMCs. The sample metadata nearly always contained a de-identified subject ID, COVID-19 status, age in years and sex. The dataset comprised deeply sampled blood TCRbeta repertoires from subjects exposed to, actively infected with, or recovered from COVID-19. Where HLA class I and class II types were available, the types were taken from metadata supplied by the sample provider, not from assay-based typing. The samples were drawn from the first 160 participants of the ongoing ImmuneRACE study and from roughly 1,300 subjects provided by 6 global collaborators. The repertoires were released in a freely available public database intended as a resource for research on the immune response to SARS-CoV-2. What the work shows at the level of the full study, not this receptor alone: Clinical and demographic metadata were provided uncurated, with the amount varying by source and participant.

In the germline V gene (reference sequence), CDR1 corresponds to GTSNPN and CDR2 to SVGIG. Counted from cysteine to phenylalanine, this CDR3 has 12 amino acids. Just the 36-base CDR3 DNA is kept, in frame starting at base 1. V is pared back by 4 bases and J by 0 bases, with 6 bases lying between the germline termini. Collaborating institutions collected whole blood in K2EDTA tubes following their own protocols. For TCRbeta analysis, collaborators shipped samples as frozen whole blood, isolated PBMCs, or DNA extracted from either of those sample types. The immunoSEQ Assay, a bias-controlled multiplex PCR, was used to amplify TCRbeta CDR3 regions from genomic DNA. Concerning the study's data processing: The number of nucleated cells in each sample was estimated by amplification of reference gene primers within the assay. To quantify the absolute abundance of each unique TCRbeta CDR3 rearrangement, sequence reads were collapsed and filtered. Productive Simpson clonality was computed per sample as the square root of Simpson's diversity index over productive rearrangements. TCRdb retrieved this table from immuneACCESS and kept in-frame rearrangements only. Not all clones are present; in checked studies, unresolved V genes account for under half, and no reason is known for the remainder. The V and J calls and clone size come from that table; D and trimming were worked out from the DNA. The table for this sample lists under 60,000 clones; about nine tenths of them were counted only once. 5.5% to 6.5% of the sample is taken by the ten largest.

Recombination connected TRBV30 to TRBJ1-1; the D segment cannot be called with confidence. This TCR was sampled from a man over 45 with active COVID-19. The sample was peripheral blood. CDR3 sequence: CAWNLVNTEAFF. The nucleotide sequence reads as follows: TGTGCCTGGAACTTGGTGAACACTGAAGCTTTCTTT. Here the CDR3 is joined to the reference TRBV30 and TRBJ1-1 genes, and the full variable domain is: SQTIHQWPATLVQPVGSPLSLECTVEGTSNPNLYWYRQAAGRGLQLLFYSVGIGQISSEVPQNLSASRPQDRQFILSSKKLLLSDSGFYLCAWNLVNTEAFFGQGTRLTVV.